The rows below give T cell receptor beta chains drawn from one sample of a study of blood T cell repertoires in COVID-19. The assay was immunoSEQ multiplex PCR, and TCRdb's table has in-frame clones only and misses some. The sample shows fewer than 80,000 clones, 80% to 95% of them seen only once. The sequenced sample consisted of peripheral blood. The receptor set was obtained from a human donor in a cohort sampled during active COVID-19. The CDR3 runs from the conserved cysteine through the conserved F or W. D genes are given only for firm matches. For some rows the clone size is stated as once, few or many, or as a class when expanded; others skip it.

D gene	clone size	J gene	V gene	CDR3 DNA	CDR3 protein
NA	NA	TRBJ2-7	TRBV19	TGTGCCAGTAGTATAGCCGCGGGGCTTGAGCAGTACTTC	CASSIAAGLEQYF
TRBD2	NA	TRBJ2-1	TRBV2	TGTGCCAGCACCTATACGGAGGTAGCGGGGGGGGGCTACAATGAGCAGTTCTTC	CASTYTEVAGGGYNEQFF
TRBD1	once	TRBJ1-3	TRBV12-5	TGTGCTAGCTACAGAACAGGGGGCATAAACACCATATATTTT	CASYRTGGINTIYF
NA	few	TRBJ2-7	TRBV2	TGTGCCAGCAGTGAGACAACCTACGAGCAGTACTTC	CASSETTYEQYF
NA	once	TRBJ2-3	TRBV6-5	TGTGCCACGCGGTGGCAGCCCACAGATACGCAGTATTTT	CATRWQPTDTQYF
NA	NA	TRBJ1-1	TRBV7-2	TGTGCCAGCAGCTTAGTAGGGTCCGGGATGGGGAACACTGAAGCTTTCTTT	CASSLVGSGMGNTEAFF
NA	NA	TRBJ2-2	TRBV9	TGTGCCAGCAGCAAAGGGACACCGAACACCGGGGAGCTGTTTTTT	CASSKGTPNTGELFF
TRBD2	NA	TRBJ2-1	TRBV7-8	TGTGCCAGCAGCTTGCATAGACTAGCGCTTACCTACAATGAGCAGTTCTTC	CASSLHRLALTYNEQFF
NA	NA	TRBJ2-3	TRBV7-2	TGTGCCAGCAGCTTATCGTGGGGGGGCGCGGATACGCAGTATTTT	CASSLSWGGADTQYF
TRBD1	NA	TRBJ2-7	TRBV4-3	TGCGCCAGCAGCCAAGATGAAGGACAGGGGAACTACGAGCAGTACTTC	CASSQDEGQGNYEQYF
NA	NA	TRBJ1-4	TRBV11-2	TGTGCCAGCAGCCCTGGGGGGGCTAATGAAAAACTGTTTTTT	CASSPGGANEKLFF
TRBD1	NA	TRBJ2-3	TRBV5-1	TGCGCCAGCAGCCAGGGGACAGGGGCAGATACGCAGTATTTT	CASSQGTGADTQYF
TRBD1	NA	TRBJ1-1	TRBV6-5	TGTGCCAGCAGGGAGACAGGGGGGGGGAACACTGAAGCTTTCTTT	CASRETGGGNTEAFF
NA	NA	TRBJ2-5	TRBV5-5	TGTGCCAGCAGCGTCCTAGAGACCCAGTACTTC	CASSVLETQYF
TRBD1	NA	TRBJ2-7	TRBV10-3	TGTGCCATCAGTGAAGGGCAGGGGGCCTTCTACGAGCAGTACTTC	CAISEGQGAFYEQYF
TRBD2	NA	TRBJ2-5	TRBV2	TGTGCCAGCAGCCGGGGGACTAGCGGGGGCCTTAAGACCCAGTACTTC	CASSRGTSGGLKTQYF
NA	NA	TRBJ2-2	TRBV7-2	TGTGCCAGCAGCTTACGTCAGGGCGGCACCGGGGAGCTGTTTTTT	CASSLRQGGTGELFF
NA	NA	TRBJ1-1	TRBV12-3/TRBV12-4	TGTGCCGGTCAGAAGGGGGGGGACACTGAAGCTTTCTTT	CAGQKGGDTEAFF